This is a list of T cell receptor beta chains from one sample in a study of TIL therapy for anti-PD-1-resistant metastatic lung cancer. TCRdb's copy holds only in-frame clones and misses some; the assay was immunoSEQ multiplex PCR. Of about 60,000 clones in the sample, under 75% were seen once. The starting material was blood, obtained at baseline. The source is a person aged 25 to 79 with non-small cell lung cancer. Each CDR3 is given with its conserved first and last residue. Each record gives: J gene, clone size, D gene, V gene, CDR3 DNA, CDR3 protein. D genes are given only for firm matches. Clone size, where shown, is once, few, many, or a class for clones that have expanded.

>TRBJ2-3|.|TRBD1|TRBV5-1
TGCGCCAGCACGGTGGGGACAGTTGTAGATACGCAGTATTTT
CASTVGTVVDTQYF
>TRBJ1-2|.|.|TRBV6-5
TGTGCCAGCAGTTCCCCAAGCGCGTTTACTGGCTACACCTTC
CASSSPSAFTGYTF
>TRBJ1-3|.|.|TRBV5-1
TGCGCCAGCAGACGGGAGAGCTTGGGAAACACCATATATTTT
CASRRESLGNTIYF
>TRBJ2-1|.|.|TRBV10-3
TGTGCCATCTGGGAGAGCTCCTACAATGAGCAGTTCTTC
CAIWESSYNEQFF
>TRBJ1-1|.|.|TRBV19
TGTGCCAGTAGTACCTTAGGGGGGTCCACTGAAGCTTTCTTT
CASSTLGGSTEAFF
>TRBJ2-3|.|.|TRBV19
TGTGCCAGTAGTATTAGTGGGGGGACTTGGGATACGCAGTATTTT
CASSISGGTWDTQYF
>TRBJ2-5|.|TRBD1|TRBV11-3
TGTGCCAGCAGCCAATCCCCGGGACAGGGTGGAGAGACCCAGTACTTC
CASSQSPGQGGETQYF
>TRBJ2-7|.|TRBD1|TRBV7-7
TGTGCTAGCAGCTTATTCCCGGGACAGGGCTACGAGCAGTACTTC
CASSLFPGQGYEQYF
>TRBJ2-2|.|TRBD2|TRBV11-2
TGTGCCAGCAGCTCATTTAGCGGGAGGGCCCTCCGGGCCGGGGAGCTGTTTTTT
CASSSFSGRALRAGELFF
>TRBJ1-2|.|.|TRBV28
TGTGCCAGCAGTTTACCCCTCCAGAGCTACACCTTC
CASSLPLQSYTF
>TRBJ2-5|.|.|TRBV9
TGTGCCAGCAGCGTAGATACAGGTCCCCAAGAGACCCAGTACTTC
CASSVDTGPQETQYF
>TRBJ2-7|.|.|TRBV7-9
TGTGCCAGCAGCTTGGGTTGGTACGGGAAGGGGAACGAGCAGTACTTC
CASSLGWYGKGNEQYF
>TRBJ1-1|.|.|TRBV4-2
TGTGCCAGCAGCACCACGATTACACGAAACACTGAAGCTTTCTTT
CASSTTITRNTEAFF
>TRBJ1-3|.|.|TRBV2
TGTGCCAGCAGTCCGGGCCCCCCGCCCATATATTTT
CASSPGPPPIYF
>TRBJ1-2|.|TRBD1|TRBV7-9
TGTGCCAGCACCTCACTCGCTCCGGGACAGGGTGGCTACACCTTC
CASTSLAPGQGGYTF
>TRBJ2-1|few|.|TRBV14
TGTGCCAGCAGCCCGAGGGACCTAGCCCGCAATGAGCAGTTCTTC
CASSPRDLARNEQFF
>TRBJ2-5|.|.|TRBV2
TGTGCCAGCAGTGTCCTATACCAAGAGACCCAGTACTTC
CASSVLYQETQYF